Listed below are T cell receptor beta chains from one sample, sequenced in a study of blood T cell repertoires in COVID-19. Measured with immunoSEQ multiplex PCR; TCRdb has only the in-frame clones, and not every one. The table records 70,000 to 95,000 clones, 90% to 95% of them present only once. Input material: peripheral blood. The receptor set was obtained from a woman between 45 and 65 years old in a cohort sampled during active COVID-19. The CDR3 runs from the conserved cysteine through the conserved F or W. Fields, in order: V gene, CDR3 protein.

TRBV5-1	CASSIRDRPYEQYF
TRBV6-5	CASRDNSGYEQYF
TRBV24-1	CATSEVRAGQPQHF
TRBV6-5	CASSSNNRAYGYTF
TRBV7-8	CASSFWTSGNDEQFF
TRBV5-6	CASSLRGTTDTQYF
TRBV9	CASSPRQERAAEAFF
TRBV29-1	CSVEDGGTYGYTF
TRBV12-5	CASGLGFDRTYGYTF
TRBV30	CAWKYGPGYGYTF
TRBV7-2	CASSLASARRGDTQYF
TRBV28	CASSLPVDRSLYTF
TRBV6-6	CASSSGQGVGGYTF
TRBV18	CASSPPLAGGPNEQFF
TRBV7-8	CASSPLRGGPQETQYF
TRBV6-1	CASSEGTASDSNQPQHF
TRBV6-2/TRBV6-3	CASSYSYLVIVYEQYF
TRBV4-2	CASSQSLAGVAGELFF
TRBV5-1	CASSSGQGAYGYTF
TRBV7-8	CASSLAAGSGNTIYF
TRBV7-2	CASSPSGRVSNEQFF
TRBV3-1/TRBV3-2	CASSQGQGWGTDTQYF
TRBV11-2	CASSLYRLAITGELFF
TRBV6-5	CATKGHLSGNTIYF
TRBV28	CASSLGRRRGVAVHSPLHF
TRBV9	CASSRQQGSYEQYF
TRBV6-5	CASSQQGADTEAFF
TRBV29-1	CSAGRVFGELFF
TRBV20-1	CSASRRRDRQETQYF
TRBV7-8	CASSLGALSPTTKGYTF
TRBV12-3/TRBV12-4	CASSFGEGGTQYF
TRBV28	CASSLFTVDNEQFF
TRBV9	CASSVAGQGTSPLHF
TRBV28	CASSLVQGNTEAFF
TRBV2	CASASLGSGANVLTF
TRBV19	CASGIGGFYGQYF
TRBV7-3	CASSFRAGGLNNEQFF
TRBV7-8	CASSRPRGGQSTDTQYF